One and the same sample provided the 2 T cell receptor beta chains below, sequenced in a study of neurological immune-mediated disorders. TCRdb passed the 5' RACE reads through MiXCR, listing each CDR3 protein once. The sample records tens of thousands of distinct CDR3 sequences, more than 3.5% being singletons. The sequenced sample was PBMCs. Source of these receptors: a man aged 45-65 years with multiple sclerosis.

For this clonotype: The junction and the germline gene differ at one end; a read error may be behind it. The genes are TRBV11-2 and TRBJ1-6; possible D gene TRBD1, 5 bases. Germline V gene data show CDR1 as SGHAT and CDR2 as FQNNGV. This CDR3 is built from 14 residues. CDR3 nucleotide sequence: TGTGCCAGCAGCCTGGACATCCTGGGCTCACCCCTCAACTTT. It translates to CASSLDILGSPLNF.

The chain joins TRBV20-1 to TRBJ1-1; 7 bases map to TRBD1. J gave up 1 base and V 3 bases, and 5 bases lay outside the gene matches. CDR1 DFQATT and CDR2 SNEGSKA come from the germline V gene (reference sequence). The CDR3 is made up of 14 amino acids. The CDR3 DNA reads TGCAGTGCTAGTAGGGGGCCTCGGAACACTGAAGCTTTCTTT. Protein product: CSASRGPRNTEAFF.